This T cell receptor beta chain was identified in a study of shared clonotypes between healthy human individuals. To note about this clone: The sample has other DNA sequences that encode this CDR3 too.

Sorted-subset replicate PCRs used 200 ng DNA, about 30,000 T cell genomes. Here immunoSEQ multiplex PCR was the method, and the copy in TCRdb shows in-frame clones only, minus some. Of over a million clones detected, roughly 96% appear once; the ten largest clones hold 1% to 1.5%. Trimming shortened V by 2 bases and J by 10 bases, and 6 bases separated the two germline ends. The germline gives CDR1 MDHEN, CDR2 SYDVKM. The CDR3 runs 11 residues. The V call is TRBV28, the J call TRBJ2-1; perhaps TRBD2 as D (5 bases). The TCR originated in a man under 40 in good health. Material for sequencing was naive CD4+ T cells sorted from blood. This sample's subset: CD45RA+ positively selected. The CDR3: CASSLRGEQFF. The CDR3, as DNA: TGTGCCAGCAGTTTACGCGGGGAGCAGTTCTTC.